Presented here are 32 T cell receptor beta chains from one specimen sequenced in a study of shared T cell receptors in the human thymus. Here immunoSEQ multiplex PCR was the method, and the copy in TCRdb shows in-frame clones only, minus some. The repertoire holds hundreds of thousands of clones, with around 95% as singletons. The sample comprised thymocytes. The source of these receptors is a human donor.

The V and J genes are TRBV28 and TRBJ1-4; D gene unclear. CDR1 MDHEN and CDR2 SYDVKM come from the germline V gene. This CDR3 contains 11 residues. V was shortened by 4 bases and J by 15 bases, with 12 bases between the two germline ends. CDR3 sequence reads: CASSWGRVLFF. The CDR3 nucleotides read TGTGCCAGCAGTTGGGGAAGGGTGTTGTTTTTT.

The chain links TRBV9 to TRBJ1-3, with D unclear. The CDR3 is 16 amino acids. V was trimmed by 0 bases and J by 0 bases, leaving 10 bases between them. Germline V gene sequence: CDR1 SGDLS, CDR2 YYNGEE. CDR3 in DNA: TGTGCCAGCAGCGTAGATAGCGCGAACTCTGGAAACACCATATATTTT. It yields the protein CASSVDSANSGNTIYF.

This clone was seen once. The sample carries other DNA sequences with the same CDR3. The genes are TRBV27 and TRBJ2-7; either TRBD1 or TRBD2 may supply D (5 bases each). CDR1 is MNHEY and CDR2 is SMNVEV in the germline V gene (reference sequence). Deletions cut 3 bases from V and 2 bases from J, with 11 bases between. The CDR3 is made up of 14 amino acids. The DNA of the CDR3 is TGTGCCAGCAGTTTGGGACGGCCTACCTACGAGCAGTACTTC. Amino acids: CASSLGRPTYEQYF.

This chain links TRBV6-5 with TRBJ2-1; D gene unclear. This CDR3 is 16 amino acids long. V lost 0 bases to trimming and J lost 5 bases, with 14 bases between them. The germline gives CDR1 MNHEY, CDR2 SVGAGI. The CDR3 is CASSYSVGLVNNEQFF. The CDR3 coding sequence is TGTGCCAGCAGTTACTCGGTTGGGCTGGTCAACAATGAGCAGTTCTTC.

This CDR3 is CASSQEGTTDTQYF. In DNA, the CDR3 is TGTGCCAGCAGCCAGGAAGGGACAACAGATACGCAGTATTTT. The chain is built from TRBV7-2 and TRBJ2-3; D possibly corresponds to TRBD1 (6 bases). Germline V lookup: CDR1 SGHTA, CDR2 FQGNSA. With 5 bases removed from V and 3 bases from J, the gap between germline ends came to 12 bases. This CDR3 spans 14 amino acids.

This chain connects TRBV19 to TRBJ2-1; D may be TRBD2 (5 bases). The CDR3 contains 15 residues. V was trimmed by 7 bases and J by 2 bases, leaving 15 bases between them. CDR1 is LNHDA, CDR2 SQIVND, per germline (reference sequence). The chain's CDR3 is CASNRLEAPYNEQFF. Written as DNA, the CDR3 is TGTGCCAGTAACCGTCTGGAGGCTCCCTACAATGAGCAGTTCTTC. Full variable domain (missing parts from reference TRBV19 and TRBJ2-1): DGGITQSPKYLFRKEGQNVTLSCEQNLNHDAMYWYRQDPGQGLRLIYYSQIVNDFQKGDIAEGYSVSREKKESFPLTVTSAQKNPTAFYLCASNRLEAPYNEQFFGPGTRLTVL.

This sequence joins TRBV27 and TRBJ2-7, with unresolved D. CDR1 is MNHEY, CDR2 SMNVEV, per germline (reference sequence). Trimming removed 7 bases at V and 2 bases at J, with 6 bases between. The length of the CDR3 is 11 residues. CDR3 nucleotide sequence: TGTGCCAGCACCGGAGCCTACGAGCAGTACTTC. This codes for CASTGAYEQYF.

The chain links TRBV4-2 to TRBJ2-5, with a possible D match to TRBD2 (6 bases). Germline V lookup: CDR1 LGHNA, CDR2 YNFKEQ. Trimming pared 6 bases from V and 5 bases from J, leaving 19 bases between. This CDR3 has 15 residues. In DNA form, the CDR3 reads TGTGCCAGCAGGAAGACGGAGGGGCGGCAGGAGACCCAGTACTTC. It is translated as CASRKTEGRQETQYF.

V and J are TRBV5-4 and TRBJ2-1, with TRBD2 as a possible D gene (5 bases). This CDR3 contains 17 residues. Germline V gene sequence: CDR1 SGHNT, CDR2 YYREEE (reference sequence). V lost 4 bases and J lost 8, with 25 bases in between. The CDR3 DNA reads TGTGCCAGCAGCCCCGGCGGCGGGTCCCCTTTTATCGATGAGCAGTTCTTC. Translation gives CASSPGGGSPFIDEQFF.

The CDR3: CASSLATSGKRGEQYF. The CDR3 DNA follows: TGTGCCAGCAGCTTGGCGACTAGCGGGAAGCGGGGCGAGCAGTACTTC. This rearrangement joins TRBV5-6 to TRBJ2-7; 11 nucleotides match TRBD2. Germline CDR1 SGHDT, CDR2 YYEEEE. The CDR3 has 16 residues. V was clipped by 0 bases and J by 6 bases; unmatched bases: 8.

The genes are TRBV7-2 and TRBJ1-5; D perhaps matches TRBD1 (6 bases). V lost 4 bases and J 4 bases, leaving 8 bases between the germline ends. The CDR3 totals 13 residues. Germline CDR1 and CDR2: SGHTA and FQGNSA. The CDR3 spells CASSSGENQPQHF. CDR3 sequence (DNA): TGTGCCAGCAGCTCAGGGGAGAATCAGCCCCAGCATTTT.

The J gene is TRBJ2-4, the V gene TRBV18; perhaps TRBD2 as D (6 bases). Germline V gene lookup returns CDR1 KGHSH and CDR2 LQKENI. The CDR3 length is 16 residues. Deletions cut 3 bases from V and 0 bases from J, with 12 bases between. CDR3 amino acids: CASSPGSNRAKNIQYF. CDR3 bases: TGTGCCAGCTCACCCGGGAGTAATAGAGCCAAAAACATTCAGTACTTC. Based on the CDR3 plus reference TRBV18 and TRBJ2-4, the full variable domain is NAGVMQNPRHLVRRRGQEARLRCSPMKGHSHVYWYRQLPEEGLKFMVYLQKENIIDESGMPKERFSAEFPKEGPSILRIQQVVRGDSAAYFCASSPGSNRAKNIQYFGAGTRLSVL.

The chain is built from TRBV19 and TRBJ1-2; D is ambiguous. Germline V gives CDR1 LNHDA, CDR2 SQIVND (reference sequence). There are 15 residues in the CDR3. Trimming shortened V by 6 bases and J by 0 bases, and 14 bases separated the two germline ends. Here the CDR3 DNA reads TGTGCCAGTAGGCTGGTCGTGTCCCCTAACTATGGCTACACCTTC. It encodes CASRLVVSPNYGYTF.

This clone came up once. This chain links TRBV5-6 with TRBJ2-7; 9 positions agree with TRBD1. The junction had 1 base not matched to a gene; V was cut back by 0 bases and J by 0 bases. Germline V gives CDR1 SGHDT, CDR2 YYEEEE. CDR3 length equals 15 residues. The CDR3, as DNA: TGTGCCAGCAGCTTGGGGGGACAGGGCTCCTACGAGCAGTACTTC. Translated, it gives CASSLGGQGSYEQYF.

Here the CDR3 reads CATSRDGAGTGRTWQYF. CDR3 nucleotides: TGTGCCACCAGCAGAGATGGGGCCGGGACAGGTCGTACGTGGCAGTACTTC. The chain joins TRBV15 to TRBJ2-7; 8 nucleotides line up with TRBD1. J lost 9 bases, V lost 0 bases, and 16 bases had no gene match. CDR1 LNHNV and CDR2 YYDKDF come from the germline V gene (reference sequence). This CDR3 contains 17 residues.

The chain is built from TRBV5-4 and TRBJ1-5; TRBD1 agrees at 7 bases. Germline CDR1 is SGHNT and CDR2 is YYREEE (reference sequence). The CDR3 length is 16 residues. J was trimmed by 2 bases and V by 2 bases; bases with no gene match: 7. The CDR3 protein is CASSFHDREGNQPQHF. The CDR3 nucleotides read TGTGCCAGCAGCTTCCACGACAGGGAAGGCAATCAGCCCCAGCATTTT. The full variable domain, in which reference TRBV5-4 and TRBJ1-5 provide the parts outside the CDR3, is ETGVTQSPTHLIKTRGQQVTLRCSSQSGHNTVSWYQQALGQGPQFIFQYYREEENGRGNFPPRFSGLQFPNYSSELNVNALELDDSALYLCASSFHDREGNQPQHFGDGTRLSIL.

V usage is TRBV15 and J usage is TRBJ1-1; D is perhaps TRBD1 (5 bases). Trimming stripped 6 bases from V and 1 base from J, with 6 bases between. CDR1 is LNHNV and CDR2 is YYDKDF in the germline V gene (reference sequence). The CDR3 is 12 residues long. DNA for the CDR3: TGTGCCACCAGGAGGGGGAACACTGAAGCTTTCTTT. Translated, it gives CATRRGNTEAFF.

V usage is TRBV29-1 and J usage is TRBJ2-3; no clear D. The CDR3 loop spans 12 amino acids. Trimming took 4 bases from V and 5 from J, leaving 10 bases between them. Germline CDR1 and CDR2: SQVTM and ANQGSEA. The CDR3 protein is CSVGRARDTQYF. CDR3 sequence (DNA): TGCAGCGTTGGGCGCGCCAGAGATACGCAGTATTTT.

The chain links TRBV5-4 to TRBJ1-2; 10 bases match TRBD1. The CDR3 length is 15 residues. Germline-derived CDR1 and CDR2 are SGHNT and YYREEE (reference sequence). J gave up 8 bases and V 3 bases, and 10 bases lay outside the gene matches. Written as DNA, the CDR3 is TGTGCCAGCAGCTCCATGGGACAGGGGCGGGGAGGCTACACCTTC. This gives the protein CASSSMGQGRGGYTF.

The gene calls are TRBV4-1 and TRBJ1-2; 10 bases map to TRBD1. The V gene's germline CDR1 is MGHRA and CDR2 YSYEKL. V gave up 0 bases and J gave up 5 bases; unmatched junction bases: 12. The CDR3 is made up of 18 amino acids. The CDR3 reads CASSQDRQGQGSSYGYTF. The CDR3 DNA reads TGCGCCAGCAGCCAAGATAGGCAGGGACAGGGGAGTTCTTATGGCTACACCTTC.

The chain joins TRBV27 to TRBJ2-7; weak D call: TRBD2 (6 bases). The CDR3 is 15 residues long. V gave up 4 bases and J gave up 1 base, with 14 bases separating them. Germline values: CDR1 MNHEY, CDR2 SMNVEV (reference sequence). CDR3: CASSSPAAGSYEQYF. The CDR3 DNA reads as TGTGCCAGCAGTTCCCCAGCCGCGGGATCCTACGAGCAGTACTTC.

The chain couples TRBV27 to TRBJ2-2; D possibly matches TRBD1 or TRBD2 (6 bases each). CDR1 and CDR2 (germline): MNHEY, SMNVEV (reference sequence). The CDR3 has 13 amino acids. Trimming stripped 8 bases from V and 6 bases from J, with 13 bases between. Written as DNA, the CDR3 is TGTGCCAGCGGGAGACGGGGGCCCGGGGAGCTGTTTTTT. As protein: CASGRRGPGELFF.

V is TRBV15 and J is TRBJ1-1; D is ambiguous. The CDR3 extends over 15 amino acids. Deletions cut 0 bases from V and 3 bases from J, with 11 bases between. Germline loops: CDR1 LNHNV, CDR2 YYDKDF (reference sequence). The CDR3 nucleotides read TGTGCCACCAGCAGAGATCGAAAGGGAGACACTGAAGCTTTCTTT. Amino acid sequence: CATSRDRKGDTEAFF.

CDR3 sequence: CASSIPSGRILLSGYEQFF. CDR3 sequence (DNA): TGTGCCAGTAGTATACCTAGCGGGAGAATCCTGTTAAGCGGATATGAGCAGTTCTTC. The chain carries TRBV19 and TRBJ2-1, with TRBD2 matching over 10 bases. V was clipped by 2 bases and J by 8 bases; unmatched bases: 18. Germline V gene sequence: CDR1 LNHDA, CDR2 SQIVND (reference sequence). This CDR3 comprises 19 residues.

As to this clone: At the DNA level, this CDR3 is encoded by other sequences in the same sample as well. V and J are TRBV27 and TRBJ2-7; 8 positions match TRBD1. Germline V gene data show CDR1 as MNHEY and CDR2 as SMNVEV (reference sequence). The CDR3 covers 15 residues. The V segment lost 2 bases and the J segment 0 bases; nucleotides outside the gene matches: 3. CDR3 coding DNA: TGTGCCAGCAGTTTAAGGACAGGGAGCTCCTACGAGCAGTACTTC. It codes for CASSLRTGSSYEQYF.

The chain joins TRBV10-2 to TRBJ1-1; maybe TRBD1 (6 bases). The V end lost 8 bases, the J end lost 6 bases, and 10 bases lay between the germline ends. The CDR3 sequence is 11 residues long. Germline CDR1 reads WSHSY; CDR2 reads SAAADI. CDR3 loop: CASWTVAEAFF. Here the CDR3 DNA reads TGCGCCAGCTGGACAGTAGCTGAAGCTTTCTTT.

Concerning this clone: The CDR3 does not end in the conserved phenylalanine or tryptophan, so this is likely a read error. The DNA is omitted, as the CDR3 cannot be located on it reliably, and the CDR3 follows TCRdb's listing. The chain is built from TRBV10-1 and TRBJ2-7; the listed D gene, TRBD2, was not tested against the DNA. The CDR3 length is 14 residues, termini included. CDR1 WNHNN and CDR2 SYGVQD come from the germline V gene (reference sequence). CDR3 residues: CASSPGPPGLAGGY.

The V gene is TRBV28, the J gene TRBJ2-1; TRBD2 matches 11 bases. Germline CDR1 is MDHEN and CDR2 is SYDVKM. This CDR3 is built from 15 residues. V was clipped by 8 bases and J by 4 bases; unmatched bases: 7. The CDR3: CASLAGGGCYNEQFF. The CDR3 DNA is TGTGCCAGCCTAGCGGGAGGTGGTTGTTACAATGAGCAGTTCTTC. The complete variable domain, with remaining parts taken from reference TRBV28 and TRBJ2-1, reads DVKVTQSSRYLVKRTGEKVFLECVQDMDHENMFWYRQDPGLGLRLIYFSYDVKMKEKGDIPEGYSVSREKKERFSLILESASTNQTSMYLCASLAGGGCYNEQFFGPGTRLTVL.

The V and J genes are TRBV28 and TRBJ2-7, with 14 bases aligning to TRBD2. This CDR3 contains 21 residues. Unmatched junction bases numbered 20, after V lost 2 bases and J lost 5 bases. The germline gives CDR1 MDHEN, CDR2 SYDVKM. CDR3: CASSLGDRGGTSGSCRNEQYF. The CDR3 DNA sequence: TGTGCCAGCAGTTTAGGGGACAGGGGAGGGACTAGCGGGAGTTGTAGGAACGAGCAGTACTTC.

This chain connects TRBV27 to TRBJ2-1, with 9 bases aligning to TRBD2. This CDR3 is 15 amino acids long. Trimming cost V 6 bases and J 6 bases; bases outside gene matches: 9. Germline V gene data show CDR1 as MNHEY and CDR2 as SMNVEV (reference sequence). The DNA of the CDR3 is TGTGCCAGCAGAACGCAGCTAGCGGGAAGCAATGAGCAGTTCTTC. Translated, it gives CASRTQLAGSNEQFF.

The chain links TRBV28 to TRBJ1-5; D remains unclear. The CDR3 is 12 residues long. The V gene's germline CDR1 is MDHEN and CDR2 SYDVKM. V shed 5 bases and J shed 6 bases, with 8 bases lying between them. This CDR3 is CASSPPGQPQHF. The CDR3 DNA follows: TGTGCCAGCAGTCCCCCCGGTCAGCCCCAGCATTTT.

This chain links TRBV2 with TRBJ2-1; the D gene is possibly TRBD1 (6 bases). The germline V gene has CDR1 SNHLY and CDR2 FYNNEI. This CDR3 region has 14 residues. Deletions cut 4 bases from V and 5 bases from J, with 12 bases between. The CDR3 reads CASSVGHINNEQFF. The DNA for the CDR3 is TGTGCCAGCAGTGTGGGACATATCAACAATGAGCAGTTCTTC.